This is a list of T cell receptor beta chains from one sample in a study of T cell changes during pregnancy in multiple sclerosis. The method was immunoSEQ multiplex PCR; TCRdb's version includes in-frame clones alone and lacks a portion of them. The repertoire consists of approximately 28,000 clones, with approximately 87% occurring once and the leading ten covering approximately 8.3%. Sequenced material: CD8+ T cells from peripheral blood mononuclear cells, taken after pregnancy. The receptor set was obtained from a female donor with multiple sclerosis, enrolled in a pregnancy study. Each CDR3 is given without its conserved first and last residue. The listing skips clone size in some rows; elsewhere it reads once, few, many or a size class.

J | V | size | CDR3
TRBJ1-1 | TRBV7-8 | - | ASSFDGVTGEAF
TRBJ2-1 | TRBV30 | - | AWSEGAAQF
TRBJ1-2 | TRBV7-2 | - | ASSSERTVANYGYT
TRBJ1-2 | TRBV13 | - | ASRLGTGVLGSYGYT
TRBJ1-4 | TRBV6-8 | - | ASMDRLGEKLF
TRBJ1-1 | TRBV6-6 | - | ATRTGGAATEAF
TRBJ1-6 | TRBV19 | - | ASSLRTGREGSPLH
TRBJ2-7 | TRBV28 | - | ASSRVGGNYEQY
TRBJ2-3 | TRBV9 | - | ASSVATSGGYTDTQY
TRBJ1-2 | TRBV5-1 | few | ASSSDRFYGYT
TRBJ2-3 | TRBV5-1 | - | ASSLVTSGEVDTQY
TRBJ2-7 | TRBV30 | - | AWSVLAGPYEQY
TRBJ2-1 | TRBV7-9 | - | ASSLVPSVGGGHNEQF
TRBJ2-1 | TRBV13 | - | ASSFLPGLGESYNEQF
TRBJ1-2 | TRBV7-2 | - | ASSLARGGAAVPAGYGYT
TRBJ1-1 | TRBV18 | - | ASSPPDRAKANTEAF
TRBJ2-4 | TRBV18 | - | ASSPAGQGLSKNIQY
TRBJ2-7 | TRBV5-4 | - | ASSSGQGARYEQY
TRBJ2-4 | TRBV21-1 | - | ASSKEGRAQKNIQY
TRBJ2-7 | TRBV4-1 | - | ASSQEQGYEQY
TRBJ2-5 | TRBV6-5 | - | ASRGLQETQY
TRBJ1-3 | TRBV30 | - | AWSRMDNMPGNTIY
TRBJ2-6 | TRBV6-4 | few | ASSDRGGANVLT
TRBJ2-5 | TRBV6-5 | - | ASQGRGVQETQY
TRBJ2-7 | TRBV15 | - | ATSRESSYEQY
TRBJ1-1 | TRBV7-9 | - | ASSLGGAEAF
TRBJ2-1 | TRBV6-4 | - | ASSSGGGGYNEQF
TRBJ2-3 | TRBV6-4 | - | ASSRLAGGTDTQY
TRBJ2-5 | TRBV13 | - | ASSSGGEKTQY
TRBJ2-1 | TRBV29-1 | - | SVARDRGLYNEQF
TRBJ2-7 | TRBV28 | - | ASSPSGNSYEQY
TRBJ2-1 | TRBV6-4 | - | ASSSEAGGDYNEQF
TRBJ2-7 | TRBV19 | - | ASSVAGGSYEQY
TRBJ1-1 | TRBV25-1 | - | ASSEAGVTEAF
TRBJ1-1 | TRBV20-1 | - | SALTGIEAF
TRBJ2-1 | TRBV19 | - | ASSIAGGNNEQF
TRBJ2-7 | TRBV6-5 | - | ASSYSHYGSYEQY
TRBJ1-2 | TRBV30 | once | AWSHGYGYT
TRBJ2-7 | TRBV4-2 | medium-sized | ASSQTSSYEQY
TRBJ1-5 | TRBV6-6 | few | ASSYRNYNQPQH
TRBJ2-1 | TRBV30 | - | AWSPRGLAGFYNEQF
TRBJ2-1 | TRBV6-5 | - | ASSPSDPYNEQF